Listed here are 12 T cell receptor beta chains from one sample, sequenced in a study of blood T cell repertoires in COVID-19. Sequencing was performed with immunoSEQ multiplex PCR; in TCRdb, only in-frame clones are kept and a portion is missing. The table shows about 100,000 clones, with roughly 80% occurring only once. Input material: peripheral blood. Receptors originate from a man aged 45-60 years who had recovered from COVID-19.

The J gene is TRBJ2-1, the V gene TRBV7-3, with 8 bases fitting TRBD2. Germline CDR1 and CDR2: SGHTA and FQGTGA. The CDR3 contains 15 residues. The V gene end was trimmed by 0 bases and the J gene end by 2 bases; junction bases not matched to a gene: 0. The CDR3 is CASSLTGLAYNEQFF. The DNA of the CDR3 is TGTGCCAGCAGCTTAACGGGACTAGCCTACAATGAGCAGTTCTTC. Full variable domain (outside the CDR3, taken from reference TRBV7-3 and TRBJ2-1): GAGVSQTPSNKVTEKGKYVELRCDPISGHTALYWYRQSLGQGPEFLIYFQGTGAADDSGLPNDRFFAVRPEGSVSTLKIQRTERGDSAVYLCASSLTGLAYNEQFFGPGTRLTVL.

The V call is TRBV18, the J call TRBJ1-4; tentatively, D is TRBD1 (5 bases). Trimming cost V 4 bases and J 7 bases, with 22 bases left between them. CDR1 is KGHSH and CDR2 is LQKENI in the germline V gene. The CDR3 contains 17 residues. CDR3 sequence: CASSLEASGGIREKLFF. The CDR3 DNA reads TGTGCCAGCTCACTCGAGGCCTCGGGGGGGATTCGTGAAAAACTGTTTTTT.

The rearrangement uses TRBV7-9 and TRBJ2-7; 10 bases line up with TRBD1. V gave up 5 bases and J gave up 4 bases; unmatched junction bases: 11. The CDR3 loop spans 16 amino acids. Germline assignment: CDR1 SEHNR and CDR2 FQNEAQ (reference sequence). In nucleotides, the CDR3 is TGTGCCAGCAGCCAACCTACGACAGGGGGCAAGTACGAGCAGTACTTC. Translating it yields CASSQPTTGGKYEQYF.

The J gene is TRBJ2-7, the V gene TRBV5-4; no clear D. Trimming took off 3 bases at V and 4 bases at J, with 5 bases between the two ends. This CDR3 is built from 11 residues. CDR1 and CDR2 from the germline V gene are SGHNT and YYREEE (reference sequence). The CDR3 DNA reads as TGTGCCAGCAGCTCACAGTACGAGCAGTACTTC. The encoded protein is CASSSQYEQYF. The complete variable domain, with remaining parts taken from reference TRBV5-4 and TRBJ2-7, reads ETGVTQSPTHLIKTRGQQVTLRCSSQSGHNTVSWYQQALGQGPQFIFQYYREEENGRGNFPPRFSGLQFPNYSSELNVNALELDDSALYLCASSSQYEQYFGPGTRLTVT.

The V call is TRBV7-2, the J call TRBJ2-5; TRBD2 agrees at 7 bases. V dropped 0 bases and J dropped 2; count of bases not matched to a gene: 12. This CDR3 has 18 amino acids. Germline V lookup: CDR1 SGHTA, CDR2 FQGNSA. CDR3 nucleotides: TGTGCCAGCAGCTTAGCGGTAGTGCGGGCTAGCGGACAAGAGACCCAGTACTTC. It codes for CASSLAVVRASGQETQYF.

The J gene is TRBJ1-2, the V gene TRBV7-2; possible D gene TRBD1, 5 bases. The V gene's germline CDR1 is SGHTA and CDR2 FQGNSA. This CDR3 has 14 residues. V was pared by 5 bases and J by 4 bases, with 14 bases between. CDR3 region: CASSPDSNSYGYTF. The CDR3 DNA follows: TGTGCCAGCAGCCCAGACAGTAACTCCTATGGCTACACCTTC.

The chain has TRBV10-3 and TRBJ2-7; 8 bases are shared with TRBD2. V shed 0 bases, J shed 5 bases, and the junction held 9 bases outside the gene matches. CDR1 and CDR2 (germline): ENHRY, SYGVKD. This CDR3 is built from 16 residues. CDR3: CAISESPERERNEQYF. The CDR3 DNA sequence: TGTGCCATCAGTGAGTCTCCGGAGCGGGAGAGAAACGAGCAGTACTTC.

This clone was counted a single time. This CDR3 is CASLGGVWDTEAFF. The CDR3 DNA is TGTGCCAGCCTTGGCGGGGTCTGGGACACTGAAGCTTTCTTT. V is TRBV19 and J is TRBJ1-1; D is uncertain. The V and J ends lost 9 bases and 3 bases respectively, with 17 bases between them. This CDR3 has 14 residues. Germline CDR1 LNHDA, CDR2 SQIVND (reference sequence).

This chain links TRBV5-1 with TRBJ2-5; 7 bases agree with TRBD2. The CDR3 extends over 16 amino acids. Trimming removed 0 bases from V and 1 base from J; junction bases left unmatched: 6. Germline values: CDR1 SGHRS, CDR2 YFSETQ. The CDR3 protein is CASSLAPAGPQETQYF. For the CDR3, the DNA is TGCGCCAGCAGCTTGGCCCCAGCGGGGCCCCAAGAGACCCAGTACTTC.

This clone appeared a single time. The chain's CDR3 is CASMRDIGAYEQYF. CDR3 in DNA: TGTGCCAGCATGAGAGACATCGGTGCCTACGAGCAGTACTTC. The rearrangement uses TRBV2 and TRBJ2-7, with no clear D. V dropped 7 bases and J dropped 2 bases, with 15 bases sitting between them. Germline CDR1 SNHLY, CDR2 FYNNEI. The CDR3 contains 14 residues.

This chain connects TRBV6-5 to TRBJ2-3; possibly TRBD2 for D (6 bases). Germline assignment: CDR1 MNHEY and CDR2 SVGAGI. Trimming took off 6 bases at V and 1 base at J, with 14 bases between the two ends. The CDR3 is 15 residues long. The CDR3 spells CASRAAGTRTDTQYF. The CDR3 bases are TGTGCCAGCAGAGCAGCCGGGACTCGCACAGATACGCAGTATTTT.

The V call is TRBV7-3, the J call TRBJ2-2; D gene uncertain. Per germline, CDR1 SGHTA and CDR2 FQGTGA. Trimming cost V 3 bases and J 7 bases, with 6 bases left between them. This CDR3 comprises 12 residues. The CDR3 DNA reads as TGTGCCAGCAGCTTCTCCGGCGGGGAGCTGTTTTTT. Translated, it gives CASSFSGGELFF.